The 4 T cell receptor beta chains below were found in one sample sequenced in a study of blood T cells in healthy people across ages. A second PCR, run for roughly 7 to 12 cycles, used a sample-barcoded 5' primer plus a J-beta primer mix. In TCRdb, the 5' RACE reads were re-called with MiXCR into one record per CDR3 protein. The sample lists some 1.7 million distinct CDR3 sequences; 28% were seen once. The sample comprised blood. The receptors stem from a woman in her 30s in good health.

This clonotype was counted only a few times. This sequence joins TRBV7-2 and TRBJ1-2; TRBD1 is a possible D gene (6 bases). Germline-derived CDR1 and CDR2 are SGHTA and FQGNSA. V was cut by 3 bases and J by 5 bases, with 13 bases left in between. The CDR3 has 14 residues. DNA for the CDR3: TGTGCCAGCAGCTTTGCGAGGCAGGGGTATGGCTACACCTTC. It encodes CASSFARQGYGYTF.

The sample holds many counts of this clonotype. CDR3 DNA: TGCAGTGCAGGGGCGTCCTACGAGCAGTACTTC. This codes for CSAGASYEQYF. V gene TRBV20-1 combines with J gene TRBJ2-7; D is possibly TRBD1 (5 bases). V was cut by 6 bases and J by 1 base, with 7 bases left in between. This CDR3 has 11 residues. Germline CDR1 reads DFQATT; CDR2 reads SNEGSKA (reference sequence).

Worth noting for this clonotype: Just one base apart from a much larger clone, this may be a read error. This chain links TRBV7-9 with TRBJ2-7, with 8 bases lining up with TRBD2. The CDR3 runs to 15 residues. The V gene's germline CDR1 is SEHNR and CDR2 FQNEAQ (reference sequence). The CDR3 region has the DNA TGTGCCAGCAGCCCCTTTAGCGGGACGAACTACGAGCGGTACTTC. It encodes CASSPFSGTNYERYF. The full variable domain, with the rest looked up from reference TRBV7-9 and TRBJ2-7, is DTGVSQNPRHKITKRGQNVTFRCDPISEHNRLYWYRQTLGQGPEFLTYFQNEAQLEKSRLLSDRFSAERPKGSFSTLEIQRTEQGDSAMYLCASSPFSGTNYERYFGPGTRLTVT.

In DNA, the CDR3 is TGTGCCAGCACGGACCTAGATCTGGGAGGCTACACCTTC. As protein: CASTDLDLGGYTF. The chain uses TRBV25-1 and TRBJ1-2; D remains ambiguous. The germline V gene has CDR1 MGHDK and CDR2 SYGVNS. The CDR3 runs 13 residues. V was cut by 7 bases and J by 8 bases, with 17 bases left in between.